This T cell receptor beta chain originates from a study of blood T cell repertoires in COVID-19. The overall study: PBMCs, B-cell-depleted T cells, or T cells were the source of the cDNA or gDNA that made up the material.

Participant ages covered roughly 18 to 89 years across approximately 25 US areas. Participants were placed into cohorts based on the clinical history they reported. Recovered status in Cohort 3 required two negative PCRs, clearance, or symptom resolution. Profiling relied on immunoSEQ multiplex PCR, and the TCRdb table lists in-frame clones only, not all of them. This table has 150,000 or so clones, 65% to 90% appearing once. The sequence was collected from a man aged 50-60 years who had recovered from COVID-19. The source material was PBMCs or T cells enriched from blood (not recorded which).

The CDR3 loop reads CASSGGPSSSYNSPLHF. CDR3 sequence (DNA): TGTGCCAGCAGTGGCGGGCCGTCCAGCTCCTATAATTCACCCCTCCACTTT. The gene calls are TRBV2 and TRBJ1-6, with D unresolved. The CDR3 runs 17 residues. CDR1 and CDR2 from the germline V gene are SNHLY and FYNNEI. V gave up 4 bases and J gave up 0 bases, with 13 bases separating them.